The 3 T cell receptor beta chains reported below all come from one sample, sequenced in a study of shared T cell receptors in the human thymus. Sequencing used immunoSEQ multiplex PCR; TCRdb keeps in-frame clones, though not all of them. The sample has some 700,000 clones, approximately 83% seen once. This sample was also put to use in a study of human thymus T cells.

Specimen: thymocytes. All receptors derive from a girl under three years old with a congenital heart defect.

The CDR3 loop reads CASSLTPGTGFVNTEAFF. Written as DNA, the CDR3 is TGCGCCAGCAGCCTAACTCCCGGGACAGGGTTTGTGAACACTGAAGCTTTCTTT. The chain is built from TRBV4-3 and TRBJ1-1, with 9 bases identical to TRBD1. Germline V gives CDR1 LGHNA, CDR2 YSLEER. Trimming cost V 4 bases and J 0 bases; bases outside gene matches: 12. The CDR3 loop spans 18 amino acids.

The J gene is TRBJ1-1, the V gene TRBV4-1; no reliable D call. Germline V gives CDR1 MGHRA, CDR2 YSYEKL. The CDR3 length is 14 residues. V was clipped by 3 bases and J by 0 bases, with 8 bases between them. The CDR3 is CASSQGAMNTEAFF. Written as DNA, the CDR3 is TGCGCCAGCAGCCAGGGAGCTATGAACACTGAAGCTTTCTTT.

V gene TRBV7-3 combines with J gene TRBJ2-1; 7 bases match TRBD1. The germline V gene encodes CDR1 SGHTA and CDR2 FQGTGA. V lost 4 bases and J lost 6; bases outside the gene matches: 15. The CDR3 sequence is 17 residues long. CDR3 nucleotides: TGTGCCAGCAGCTGTAGCGCACAGGGGTCGTGGCCCAATGAGCAGTTCTTC. Translating it yields CASSCSAQGSWPNEQFF.